This T cell receptor (beta chain) comes out of a study of blood T cell repertoires in COVID-19. Overall study: Both acute and convalescent COVID-19 samples were obtained from the United States, Italy and Spain. Nucleic acid was either cDNA or gDNA, and it came from T cells, B-cell-depleted T cells, or PBMCs.

In the original analysis: Amplifying reference gene primers gave estimates of nucleated cell counts. Generated by immunoSEQ multiplex PCR, the TCRdb table keeps only in-frame clones and is missing some. V and J calls plus clone size are reproduced from that table; the DNA served to infer D and trimming. Of approximately 240,000 clones listed, under 90% are singletons. Trimming took off 7 bases at V and 5 bases at J, with 20 bases between the two ends. Germline-derived CDR1 and CDR2 are SNHLY and FYNNEI. The CDR3 extends over 15 amino acids. The chain is built from TRBV2 and TRBJ1-1, with unresolved D. This TCR was sampled from a woman aged 55-69 years who had recovered from COVID-19. The sequenced material came from peripheral blood. CDR3 in amino acids: CASNREAVWRTEAFF. For the CDR3, the DNA is TGTGCCAGCAATCGAGAGGCCGTCTGGAGGACTGAAGCTTTCTTT. Variable domain in full (rest from reference TRBV2 and TRBJ1-1): EPEVTQTPSHQVTQMGQEVILRCVPISNHLYFYWYRQILGQKVEFLVSFYNNEISEKSEIFDDQFSVERPDGSNFTLKIRSTKLEDSAMYFCASNREAVWRTEAFFGQGTRLTVV.